This T cell receptor (beta chain) was identified during a study of cytomegalovirus exposure and HLA in healthy donors. Study-level information: The same platform was used for the 120 or so validation repertoires as for the roughly 660 first-cohort repertoires, as reported in a later analysis.

Germline lookup yields CDR1 SGDLS and CDR2 YYNGEE. With 0 bases removed from V and 4 bases from J, the gap between germline ends came to 16 bases. The CDR3 runs 17 residues. The 120-subject validation cohort, separate from the roughly 670-subject first cohort, included the donors. General study points: Some TCR beta chains (about 170 of them) were listed as cytomegalovirus-associated. High sensitivity and specificity were reportedly achieved when the classifier diagnosed cytomegalovirus status.

Profiling relied on immunoSEQ multiplex PCR, and the TCRdb table lists in-frame clones only, not all of them. The sample has about 73,000 clones, 70% to 90% seen once; the top ten hold 3.8%. About this clone itself: Its antigen is not identified.

The sequence was obtained from a woman under 30 in good health and CMV-seropositive. V and J are TRBV9 and TRBJ2-2; the D gene is possibly TRBD1 (6 bases). Sequences were obtained from PBMCs. The CDR3 sequence is CASSVEPASRGTGELFF. In DNA, the CDR3 is TGTGCCAGCAGCGTAGAACCGGCTAGCAGGGGCACCGGGGAGCTGTTTTTT.